The clone carrying this T cell receptor (beta chain) came up a few times. The germline CDR1 and CDR2 sequences are MNHEY and SMNVEV (reference sequence). Between the trimmed V and J ends, which lost 4 bases and 2 bases, there was a span of 12 bases. The CDR3 is 14 residues long. This entry is derived from a study of response to subunit inactivated influenza vaccine. A single record per CDR3 protein comes from TCRdb applying MiXCR to the RT-PCR reads. The sample shows fewer than 400,000 distinct CDR3 sequences, 21% of them seen only once. This chain joins TRBV27 and TRBJ2-7; perhaps TRBD1 as D (6 bases). Sequenced here: PBMCs from blood, sampled about 20 months after vaccination. The TCR was taken from a man between 50 and 69 years old who received an inactivated influenza vaccine. The CDR3 protein is CASSSLTGTYEQYF. CDR3 DNA sequence: TGTGCCAGCAGTTCGCTCACAGGGACCTACGAGCAGTACTTC.